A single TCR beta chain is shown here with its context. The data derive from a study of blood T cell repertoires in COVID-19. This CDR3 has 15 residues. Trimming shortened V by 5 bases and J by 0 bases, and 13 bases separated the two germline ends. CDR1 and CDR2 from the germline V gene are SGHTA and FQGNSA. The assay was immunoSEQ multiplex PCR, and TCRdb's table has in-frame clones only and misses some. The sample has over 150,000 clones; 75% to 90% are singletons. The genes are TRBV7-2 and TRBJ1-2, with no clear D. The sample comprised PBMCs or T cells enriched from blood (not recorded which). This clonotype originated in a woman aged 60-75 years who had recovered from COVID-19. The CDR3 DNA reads TGTGCCAGCAGCCCCCGGGTTGGCGCTAACTATGGCTACACCTTC. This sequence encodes CASSPRVGANYGYTF.